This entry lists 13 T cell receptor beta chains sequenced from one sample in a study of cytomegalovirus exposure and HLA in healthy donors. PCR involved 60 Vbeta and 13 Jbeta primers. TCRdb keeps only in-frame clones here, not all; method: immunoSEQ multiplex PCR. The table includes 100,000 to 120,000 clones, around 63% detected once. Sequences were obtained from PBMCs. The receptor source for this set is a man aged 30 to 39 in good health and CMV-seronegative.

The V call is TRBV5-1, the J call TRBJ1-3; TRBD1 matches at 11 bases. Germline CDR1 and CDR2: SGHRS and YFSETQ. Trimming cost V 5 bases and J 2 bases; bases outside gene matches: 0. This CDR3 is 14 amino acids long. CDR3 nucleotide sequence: TGCGCCAGCAGGGGACAGGGGGCTGGAAACACCATATATTTT. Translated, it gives CASRGQGAGNTIYF.

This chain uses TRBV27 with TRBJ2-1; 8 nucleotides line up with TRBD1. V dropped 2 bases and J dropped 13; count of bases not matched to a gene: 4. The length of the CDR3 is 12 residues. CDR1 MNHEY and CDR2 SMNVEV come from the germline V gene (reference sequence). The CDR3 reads CASSLLQGGQFF. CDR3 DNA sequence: TGTGCCAGCAGTTTACTACAGGGGGGACAGTTCTTC.

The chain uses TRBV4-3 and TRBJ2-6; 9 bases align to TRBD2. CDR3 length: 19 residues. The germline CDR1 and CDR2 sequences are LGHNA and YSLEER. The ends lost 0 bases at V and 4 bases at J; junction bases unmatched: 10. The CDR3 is CASSQDPPREGSGANVLTF. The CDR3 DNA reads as TGCGCCAGCAGCCAAGATCCCCCGCGGGAGGGTTCCGGGGCCAACGTCCTGACTTTC.

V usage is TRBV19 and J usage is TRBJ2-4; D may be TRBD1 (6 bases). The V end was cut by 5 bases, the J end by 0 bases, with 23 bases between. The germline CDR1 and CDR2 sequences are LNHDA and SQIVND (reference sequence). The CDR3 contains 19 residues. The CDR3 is CASSPDPSTGRVAKNIQYF. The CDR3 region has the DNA TGTGCCAGTAGTCCAGACCCATCGACAGGCCGAGTAGCCAAAAACATTCAGTACTTC.

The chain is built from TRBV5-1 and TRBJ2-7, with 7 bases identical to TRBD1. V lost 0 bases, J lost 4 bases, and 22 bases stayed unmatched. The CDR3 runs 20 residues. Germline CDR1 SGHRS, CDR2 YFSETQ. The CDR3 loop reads CASSLAPNAPGQVDGYEQYF. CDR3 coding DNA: TGCGCCAGCAGCTTGGCCCCGAATGCCCCTGGACAGGTCGACGGGTACGAGCAGTACTTC.

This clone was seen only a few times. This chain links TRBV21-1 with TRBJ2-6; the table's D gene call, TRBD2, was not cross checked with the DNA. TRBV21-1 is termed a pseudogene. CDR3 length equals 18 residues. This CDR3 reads CASSKGTSGPSGANVLTF. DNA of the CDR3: TGTGCCAGCAGCAAAGGGACTAGCGGACCATCTGGGGCCAACGTCCTGACTTTC.

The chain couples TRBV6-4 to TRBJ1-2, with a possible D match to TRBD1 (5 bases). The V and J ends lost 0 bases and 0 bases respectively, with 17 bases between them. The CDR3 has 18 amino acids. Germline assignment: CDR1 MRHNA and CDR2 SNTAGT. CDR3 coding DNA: TGTGCCAGCAGTGACTCGAGATTCAGACAGCAGACTAACTATGGCTACACCTTC. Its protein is CASSDSRFRQQTNYGYTF.

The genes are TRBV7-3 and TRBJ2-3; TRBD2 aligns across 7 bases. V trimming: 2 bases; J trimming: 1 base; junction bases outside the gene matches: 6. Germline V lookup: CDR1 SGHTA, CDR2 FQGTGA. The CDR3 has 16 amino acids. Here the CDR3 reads CASSLYGGSGTDTQYF. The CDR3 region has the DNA TGTGCCAGCAGCTTATACGGCGGGAGTGGCACAGATACGCAGTATTTT.

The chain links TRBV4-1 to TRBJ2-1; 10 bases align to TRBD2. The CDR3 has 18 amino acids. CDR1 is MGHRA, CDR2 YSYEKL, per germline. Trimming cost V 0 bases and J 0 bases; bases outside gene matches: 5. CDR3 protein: CASSQEGASGSSYNEQFF. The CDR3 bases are TGCGCCAGCAGCCAAGAAGGGGCTAGCGGGAGCTCCTACAATGAGCAGTTCTTC.

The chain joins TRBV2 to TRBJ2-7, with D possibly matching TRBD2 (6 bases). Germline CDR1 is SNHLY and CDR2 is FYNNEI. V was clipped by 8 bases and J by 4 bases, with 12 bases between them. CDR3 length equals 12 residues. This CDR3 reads CASGGGEYEQYF. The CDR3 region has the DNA TGTGCCAGCGGCGGCGGGGAGTACGAGCAGTACTTC.

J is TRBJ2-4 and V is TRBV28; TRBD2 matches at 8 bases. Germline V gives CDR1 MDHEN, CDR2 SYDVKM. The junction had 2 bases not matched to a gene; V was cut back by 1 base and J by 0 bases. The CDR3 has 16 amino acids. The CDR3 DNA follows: TGTGCCAGCAGTTTATTGCTAGCGGGAGCCAAAAACATTCAGTACTTC. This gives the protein CASSLLLAGAKNIQYF.

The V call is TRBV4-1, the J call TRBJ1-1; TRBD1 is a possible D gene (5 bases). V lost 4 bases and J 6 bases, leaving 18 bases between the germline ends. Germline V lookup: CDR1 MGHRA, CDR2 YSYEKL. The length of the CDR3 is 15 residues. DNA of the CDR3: TGCGCCAGCAGCCCTACTTTGGCCCCGGGGGCTGAAGCTTTCTTT. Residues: CASSPTLAPGAEAFF.

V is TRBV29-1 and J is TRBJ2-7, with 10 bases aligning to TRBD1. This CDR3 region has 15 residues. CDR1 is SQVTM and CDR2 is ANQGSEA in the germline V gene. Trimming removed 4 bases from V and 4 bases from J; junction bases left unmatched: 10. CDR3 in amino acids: CSVVRPGQGSYEQYF. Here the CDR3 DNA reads TGCAGCGTTGTCCGACCGGGACAGGGGTCGTACGAGCAGTACTTC.